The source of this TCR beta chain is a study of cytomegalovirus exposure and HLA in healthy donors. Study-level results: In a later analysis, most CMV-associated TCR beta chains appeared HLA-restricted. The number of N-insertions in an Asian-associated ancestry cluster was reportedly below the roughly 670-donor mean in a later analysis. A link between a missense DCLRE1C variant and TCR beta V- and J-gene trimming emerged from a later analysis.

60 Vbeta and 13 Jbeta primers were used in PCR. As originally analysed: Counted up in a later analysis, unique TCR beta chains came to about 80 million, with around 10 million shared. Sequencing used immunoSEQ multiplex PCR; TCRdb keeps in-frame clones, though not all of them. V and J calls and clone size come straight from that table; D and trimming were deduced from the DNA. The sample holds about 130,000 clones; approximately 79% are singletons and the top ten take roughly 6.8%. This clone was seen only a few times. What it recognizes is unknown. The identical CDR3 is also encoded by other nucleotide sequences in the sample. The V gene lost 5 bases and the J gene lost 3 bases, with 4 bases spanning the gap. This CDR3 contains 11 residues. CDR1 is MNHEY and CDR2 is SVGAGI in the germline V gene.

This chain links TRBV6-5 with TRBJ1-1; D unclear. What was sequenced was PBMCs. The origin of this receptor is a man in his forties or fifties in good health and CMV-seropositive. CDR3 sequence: CASSRDTEAFF. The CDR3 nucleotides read TGTGCCAGCAGTCGGGACACTGAAGCTTTCTTT.